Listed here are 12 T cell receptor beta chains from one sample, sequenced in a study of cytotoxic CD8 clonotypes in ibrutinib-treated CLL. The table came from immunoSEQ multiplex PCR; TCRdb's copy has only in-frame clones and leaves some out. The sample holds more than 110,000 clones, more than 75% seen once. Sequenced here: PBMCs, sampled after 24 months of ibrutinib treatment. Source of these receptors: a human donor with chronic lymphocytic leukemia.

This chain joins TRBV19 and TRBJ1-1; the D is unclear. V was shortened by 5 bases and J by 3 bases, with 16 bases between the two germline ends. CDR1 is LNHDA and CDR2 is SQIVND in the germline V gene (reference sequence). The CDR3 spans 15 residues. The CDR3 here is CASSPRLNRDTEAFF. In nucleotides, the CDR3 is TGTGCCAGTAGTCCCCGTCTAAACAGAGACACTGAAGCTTTCTTT.

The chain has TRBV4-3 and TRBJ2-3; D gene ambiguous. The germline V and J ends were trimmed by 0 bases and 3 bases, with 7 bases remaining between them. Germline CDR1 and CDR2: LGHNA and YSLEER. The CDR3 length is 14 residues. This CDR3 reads CASSQDSATDTQYF. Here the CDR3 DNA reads TGCGCCAGCAGCCAAGATTCTGCTACAGATACGCAGTATTTT.

Written as DNA, the CDR3 is TGTGCCAGCTCACCACGGGAAGGACAGGACTATGGCTACACCTTC. The encoded protein is CASSPREGQDYGYTF. The V gene is TRBV18, the J gene TRBJ1-2; 7 bases line up with TRBD1. Germline V gene sequence: CDR1 KGHSH, CDR2 LQKENI. V lost 1 base, J lost 3 bases, and 5 bases stayed unmatched. The CDR3 extends over 15 amino acids.

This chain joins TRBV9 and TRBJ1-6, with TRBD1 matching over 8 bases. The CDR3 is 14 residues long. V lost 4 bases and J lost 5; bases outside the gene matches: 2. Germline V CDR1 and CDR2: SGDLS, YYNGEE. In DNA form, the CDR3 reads TGTGCCAGCAGCCGACAGGGGAATAATTCACCCCTCCACTTT. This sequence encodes CASSRQGNNSPLHF.

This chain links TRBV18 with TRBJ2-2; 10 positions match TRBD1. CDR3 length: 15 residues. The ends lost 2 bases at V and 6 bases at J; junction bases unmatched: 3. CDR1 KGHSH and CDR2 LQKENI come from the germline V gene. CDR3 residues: CASSPRDRGPGELFF. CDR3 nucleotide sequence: TGTGCCAGCTCACCAAGGGACAGGGGCCCCGGGGAGCTGTTTTTT.

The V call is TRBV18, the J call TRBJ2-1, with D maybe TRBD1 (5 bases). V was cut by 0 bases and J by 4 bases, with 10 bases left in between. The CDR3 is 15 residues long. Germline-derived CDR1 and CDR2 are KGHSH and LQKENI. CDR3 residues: CASSPPARTYNEQFF. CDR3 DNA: TGTGCCAGCTCACCACCGGCTAGGACATACAATGAGCAGTTCTTC.

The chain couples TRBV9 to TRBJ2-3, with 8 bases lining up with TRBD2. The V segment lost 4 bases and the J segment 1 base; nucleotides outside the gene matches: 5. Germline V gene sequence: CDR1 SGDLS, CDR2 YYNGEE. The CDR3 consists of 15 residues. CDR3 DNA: TGTGCCAGCAGCCTTAGTAGCGGGGGCACAGATACGCAGTATTTT. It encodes CASSLSSGGTDTQYF.

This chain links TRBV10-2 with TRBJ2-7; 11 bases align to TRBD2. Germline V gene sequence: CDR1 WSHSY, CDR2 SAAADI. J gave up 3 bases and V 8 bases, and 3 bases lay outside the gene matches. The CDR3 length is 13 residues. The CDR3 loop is CASATSGGYEQYF. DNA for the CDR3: TGCGCCAGCGCCACTAGCGGGGGCTACGAGCAGTACTTC.

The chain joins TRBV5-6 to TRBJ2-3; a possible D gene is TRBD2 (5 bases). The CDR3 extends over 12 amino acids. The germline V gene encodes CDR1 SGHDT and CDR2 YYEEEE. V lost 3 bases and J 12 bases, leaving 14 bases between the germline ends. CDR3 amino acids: CASSSDWRTQYF. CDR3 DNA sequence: TGTGCCAGCAGCTCGGACTGGAGAACCCAGTATTTT. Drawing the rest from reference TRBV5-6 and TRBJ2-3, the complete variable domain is DAGVTQSPTHLIKTRGQQVTLRCSPKSGHDTVSWYQQALGQGPQFIFQYYEEEERQRGNFPDRFSGHQFPNYSSELNVNALLLGDSALYLCASSSDWRTQYFGPGTRLTVL.

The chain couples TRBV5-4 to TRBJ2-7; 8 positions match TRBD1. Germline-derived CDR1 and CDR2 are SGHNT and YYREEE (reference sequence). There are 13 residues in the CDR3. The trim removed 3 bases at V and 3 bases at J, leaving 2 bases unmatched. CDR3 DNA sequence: TGTGCCAGCAGCTCAGACAGGGGCTACGAGCAGTACTTC. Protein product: CASSSDRGYEQYF.

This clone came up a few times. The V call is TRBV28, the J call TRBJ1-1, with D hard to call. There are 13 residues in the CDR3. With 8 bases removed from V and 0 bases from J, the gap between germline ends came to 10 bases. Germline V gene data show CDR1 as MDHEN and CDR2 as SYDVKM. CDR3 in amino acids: CASQRRLNTEAFF. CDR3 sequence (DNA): TGTGCCAGCCAGAGGCGGCTGAACACTGAAGCTTTCTTT.

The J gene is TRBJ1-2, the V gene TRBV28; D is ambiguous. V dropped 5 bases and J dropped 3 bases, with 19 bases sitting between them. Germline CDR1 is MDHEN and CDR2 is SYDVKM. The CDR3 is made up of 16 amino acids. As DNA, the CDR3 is TGTGCCAGCAGTGGTCCCTCCTATCTCCCTTACTATGGCTACACCTTC. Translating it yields CASSGPSYLPYYGYTF.